This T cell receptor (beta chain) was documented in a study of blood T cell repertoires in COVID-19. The length of the CDR3 is 16 residues. Germline CDR1 MGHDK, CDR2 SYGVNS. Trimming stripped 0 bases from V and 1 base from J, with 12 bases between. The table came from immunoSEQ multiplex PCR; TCRdb's copy has only in-frame clones and leaves some out. Here the sample spans roughly 180,000 clones, around 86% being singletons. Participant reports of clinical history set cohort assignment. What the recovered Cohort 3 donors had was two negative PCRs, clearance, or symptom resolution. The V and J genes are TRBV25-1 and TRBJ1-1; the D is unclear. Source material: PBMCs or T cells enriched from blood (not recorded which). The source is a woman in her thirties who had recovered from COVID-19. Here the CDR3 reads CASSEYFPGKNTEAFF. As DNA, the CDR3 is TGTGCCAGCAGTGAATACTTCCCGGGAAAGAACACTGAAGCTTTCTTT.